This entry lists 7 T cell receptor beta chains sequenced from one sample in a study of T cells in Graves' hyperthyroidism and ophthalmopathy. TCR beta CDR3 region amplification was performed from RNA transcripts. TCR CDR3 regions were first amplified by RT-PCR with HTBI primers. TCRdb recomputed calls from the multiplex PCR reads with MiXCR, one row per CDR3 protein. In the table there are about 380,000 distinct CDR3 sequences, 15% to 20% of which are singletons. Sequences were obtained from blood. The receptors derive from a man aged 18-30 years with Graves' ophthalmopathy.

The chain uses TRBV20-1 and TRBJ1-4; D gene unclear. This CDR3 comprises 16 residues. From germline, CDR1 is DFQATT and CDR2 SNEGSKA (reference sequence). Trimming removed 1 base from V and 0 bases from J, with 12 bases in between. DNA for the CDR3: TGCAGTGCTAGAGCCAGCGGGCCTGCAACTAATGAAAAACTGTTTTTT. This codes for CSARASGPATNEKLFF.

This clonotype was seen ten or more times. The chain couples TRBV24-1 to TRBJ1-1, with D unresolved. V shed 2 bases and J shed 11 bases, with 14 bases lying between them. Germline lookup yields CDR1 KGHDR and CDR2 SFDVKD. The length of the CDR3 is 13 residues. CDR3: CATSDSASRRAFF. For the CDR3, the DNA is TGTGCCACCAGTGATTCGGCCTCTCGAAGGGCTTTCTTT.

This clonotype was seen repeatedly, ten times or more. The CDR3 region is CRVSQGADLNTEAFF. Written as DNA, the CDR3 is TGCAGAGTAAGCCAGGGGGCCGACTTGAACACTGAAGCTTTCTTT. The chain links TRBV20-1 to TRBJ1-1, with 8 nucleotides matching TRBD1. Germline V CDR1 and CDR2: DFQATT, SNEGSKA (reference sequence). This CDR3 region has 15 residues.

This rearrangement joins TRBV6-5 to TRBJ1-5; TRBD1 aligns across 7 bases. The germline gives CDR1 MNHEY, CDR2 SVGAGI. V lost 4 bases, J lost 5 bases, and 11 bases stayed unmatched. This CDR3 has 16 amino acids. The CDR3 protein is CASSLEGGQYHQPQHF. The CDR3 DNA reads TGTGCCAGCAGTTTAGAAGGGGGACAGTACCATCAGCCCCAGCATTTT.

This clonotype was detected many times. J is TRBJ1-2 and V is TRBV6-2 or TRBV6-3; TRBD1 matches 7 bases. The CDR3 runs 15 residues. Germline V gene lookup returns CDR1 MNHEY and CDR2 SVGEGT. The J segment lost 5 bases and the V segment lost 6 bases, leaving 12 bases of the junction unmatched. CDR3 sequence reads: CASSSDRESNYGYTF. Here the CDR3 DNA reads TGTGCCAGCAGCTCCGACAGGGAATCGAATTATGGCTACACCTTC.

The chain joins TRBV18 to TRBJ2-5, with TRBD1 matching over 10 bases. The CDR3 totals 14 residues. Germline V gene data show CDR1 as KGHSH and CDR2 as LQKENI. Trimming cost V 3 bases and J 6 bases; bases outside gene matches: 4. The CDR3: CASSPGQGRKTQYF. The CDR3 nucleotides are TGTGCCAGCTCACCGGGACAGGGGAGGAAGACCCAGTACTTC. Variable domain in full (rest from reference TRBV18 and TRBJ2-5): NAGVMQNPRHLVRRRGQEARLRCSPMKGHSHVYWYRQLPEEGLKFMVYLQKENIIDESGMPKERFSAEFPKEGPSILRIQQVVRGDSAAYFCASSPGQGRKTQYFGPGTRLLVL.

This clonotype was counted many times. The chain links TRBV12-3 or TRBV12-4 to TRBJ2-3; 9 positions match TRBD2. V was clipped by 4 bases and J by 0 bases; unmatched bases: 2. The CDR3 is 15 residues long. The CDR3: CASSSAGGSTDTQYF. CDR3 DNA: TGTGCCAGCAGTTCCGCGGGGGGGAGCACAGATACGCAGTATTTT.